This T cell receptor (beta chain) was recorded in a study of blood T cells in healthy people across ages. The second PCR ran about 7 to 12 cycles with a sample-barcoded 5' primer and J-beta primers. TCRdb used MiXCR to reprocess the 5' RACE reads, holding one entry per CDR3 protein. The sample has roughly 800,000 distinct CDR3 sequences, 20% to 25% seen once. This sample also belongs to another study, concerning T cells of mothers and their children.

Sequenced material: blood. This clonotype was obtained from a boy younger than 18 in good health.

The CDR3: CASSPSGTGLNQPQHF. CDR3 coding DNA: TGTGCCAGCAGTCCCTCCGGGACAGGACTAAATCAGCCCCAGCATTTT. The V and J genes are TRBV6-1 and TRBJ1-5; 8 bases line up with TRBD1. The CDR3 is made up of 16 amino acids. Germline-derived CDR1 and CDR2 are MNHNS and SASEGT. J gave up 4 bases and V 5 bases, and 10 bases lay outside the gene matches.